The 21 T cell receptor beta chains reported below all come from one sample, sequenced in a study of shared clonotypes between healthy human individuals. TCRdb's copy holds only in-frame clones and misses some; the assay was immunoSEQ multiplex PCR. Altogether roughly 1 million clones are present, 78% being singletons, with the ten largest covering more than 0.5%. Sequenced input: memory CD4+ T cells from PBMCs. Subset reported: CD45RA-negative fraction. The source of these receptors is a young man in good health. Some clones in this sample may be carry-over from other donors' samples.

The chain recombines TRBV7-9 with TRBJ1-1; D is uncertain. Germline CDR1 SEHNR, CDR2 FQNEAQ (reference sequence). V dropped 5 bases and J dropped 1 base, with 11 bases sitting between them. The CDR3 extends over 14 amino acids. The CDR3 here is CASSLDSPNTEAFF. The CDR3 DNA reads TGTGCCAGCAGCCTGGACTCCCCGAACACTGAAGCTTTCTTT.

V and J are TRBV18 and TRBJ2-3; D gene unclear. V lost 4 bases and J 4 bases, leaving 6 bases between the germline ends. The CDR3 covers 12 residues. Germline CDR1 is KGHSH and CDR2 is LQKENI. CDR3 DNA sequence: TGTGCCAGCTCACTTTCTCCAGATACGCAGTATTTT. This translates into CASSLSPDTQYF.

This clone was counted only a few times. Distinct nucleotide sequences in the sample also encode this CDR3. J is TRBJ2-3 and V is TRBV5-1; the D is unclear. The CDR3 is made up of 13 amino acids. Trimming left V 4 bases short and J 0 bases short, with 6 bases between. Germline lookup yields CDR1 SGHRS and CDR2 YFSETQ. CDR3 sequence reads: CASSGTSTDTQYF. The CDR3 nucleotides read TGCGCCAGCAGCGGTACTAGCACAGATACGCAGTATTTT. The full variable domain, completed using reference TRBV5-1 and TRBJ2-3, is KAGVTQTPRYLIKTRGQQVTLSCSPISGHRSVSWYQQTPGQGLQFLFEYFSETQRNKGNFPGRFSGRQFSNSRSEMNVSTLELGDSALYLCASSGTSTDTQYFGPGTRLTVL.

Points on this clone: The same CDR3 can be traced to other DNA sequences in this sample. The V call is TRBV28, the J call TRBJ2-7; 8 positions match TRBD1. V gave up 1 base and J gave up 0 bases; unmatched junction bases: 2. This CDR3 is 15 amino acids long. Germline loops: CDR1 MDHEN, CDR2 SYDVKM. CDR3 in amino acids: CASSLFGTGSYEQYF. CDR3 DNA sequence: TGTGCCAGCAGTTTATTTGGGACAGGCTCCTACGAGCAGTACTTC.

The chain carries TRBV2 and TRBJ2-7; 7 positions agree with TRBD2. V trimming: 6 bases; J trimming: 3 bases; junction bases outside the gene matches: 11. Germline loops: CDR1 SNHLY, CDR2 FYNNEI. The CDR3 contains 15 residues. CDR3 nucleotide sequence: TGTGCCAGCAGCTATGGGAGGGGCGGGAGCTACGAGCAGTACTTC. Translation: CASSYGRGGSYEQYF. The entire variable domain, with the rest obtained from reference TRBV2 and TRBJ2-7, is as follows: EPEVTQTPSHQVTQMGQEVILRCVPISNHLYFYWYRQILGQKVEFLVSFYNNEISEKSEIFDDQFSVERPDGSNFTLKIRSTKLEDSAMYFCASSYGRGGSYEQYFGPGTRLTVT.

V and J are TRBV15 and TRBJ2-4, with D perhaps TRBD2 (6 bases). Trimming pared 3 bases from V and 4 bases from J, leaving 7 bases between. The CDR3 totals 13 residues. The germline CDR1 and CDR2 sequences are LNHNV and YYDKDF (reference sequence). CDR3 protein: CATSRGGKNIQYF. The CDR3 DNA follows: TGTGCCACCAGCAGGGGGGGAAAAAACATTCAGTACTTC.

V usage is TRBV9 and J usage is TRBJ2-2; 11 nucleotides agree with TRBD2. J was trimmed by 3 bases and V by 3 bases; bases with no gene match: 4. Germline-derived CDR1 and CDR2 are SGDLS and YYNGEE. There are 16 residues in the CDR3. CDR3 amino acids: CASSATSGSYTGELFF. CDR3 coding DNA: TGTGCCAGCAGCGCCACTAGCGGGAGTTACACCGGGGAGCTGTTTTTT.

As concerns this clone: Other DNA sequences in this specimen translate into the identical CDR3. The V call is TRBV15, the J call TRBJ2-7, with D uncertain. V dropped 0 bases and J dropped 5 bases, with 8 bases sitting between them. The V gene's germline CDR1 is LNHNV and CDR2 YYDKDF (reference sequence). This CDR3 has 13 amino acids. CDR3 coding DNA: TGTGCCACCAGCAGAGATAGAGGACACGAGCAGTACTTC. Its translation is CATSRDRGHEQYF. Full variable domain (remainder filled in from reference TRBV15 and TRBJ2-7): DAMVIQNPRYQVTQFGKPVTLSCSQTLNHNVMYWYQQKSSQAPKLLFHYYDKDFNNEADTPDNFQSRRPNTSFCFLDIRSPGLGDTAMYLCATSRDRGHEQYFGPGTRLTVT.

The chain employs TRBV7-3 and TRBJ2-7; a possible D gene is TRBD2 (6 bases). With 4 bases removed from V and 4 bases from J, the gap between germline ends came to 11 bases. The CDR3 loop spans 13 amino acids. CDR1 and CDR2 from the germline V gene are SGHTA and FQGTGA. In DNA, the CDR3 is TGTGCCAGCAGCTCGGGGGATAGGTACGAGCAGTACTTC. Translation gives CASSSGDRYEQYF.

The rearrangement links TRBV9 to TRBJ2-7, with D perhaps being TRBD1 or TRBD2 (7 bases each). The ends were cut back, 3 bases at V and 3 bases at J, with 16 bases in the middle. In germline, CDR1 is SGDLS, CDR2 YYNGEE. This CDR3 has 15 residues. Here the CDR3 reads CASSGLGGGLYEQYF. In DNA, the CDR3 is TGTGCCAGCAGCGGACTGGGAGGGGGCCTCTACGAGCAGTACTTC.

The V and J genes are TRBV15 and TRBJ2-6; D not resolved. Trimming took off 1 base at V and 2 bases at J, with 9 bases between the two ends. The CDR3 sequence is 16 residues long. Germline assignment: CDR1 LNHNV and CDR2 YYDKDF (reference sequence). The CDR3 is CATSRGSSTGANVLTF. CDR3 coding DNA: TGTGCCACCAGCAGAGGCTCCAGCACTGGGGCCAACGTCCTGACTTTC.

The chain uses TRBV6-5 and TRBJ2-5; 10 bases agree with TRBD1. TRBJ2-7 matches the DNA end more closely, so the J call is doubtful. The germline V gene encodes CDR1 MNHEY and CDR2 SVGAGI. This CDR3 contains 14 residues. CDR3: CASIGGQGSYEQYF. The CDR3 nucleotides read TGTGCCAGCATAGGGGGACAGGGGTCCTACGAGCAGTACTTC.

This sequence joins TRBV29-1 and TRBJ2-7; D ambiguous. The CDR3 runs 14 residues. In germline, CDR1 is SQVTM, CDR2 ANQGSEA. The ends were cut back, 6 bases at V and 3 bases at J, with 18 bases in the middle. CDR3 DNA: TGCAGCGTACGACTTTGGCAGGCCAACTACGAGCAGTACTTC. It yields the protein CSVRLWQANYEQYF.

In DNA, the CDR3 is TGCGCCAGCAACCCTCTAGCGGGAAGCCCCGGGGAGCTGTTTTTT. This translates into CASNPLAGSPGELFF. V gene TRBV5-1 combines with J gene TRBJ2-2; 9 nucleotides align to TRBD2. The junction had 9 bases not matched to a gene; V was cut back by 6 bases and J by 6 bases. The germline gives CDR1 SGHRS, CDR2 YFSETQ. This CDR3 has 15 residues.

The chain recombines TRBV7-8 with TRBJ2-1; no clear D gene. The CDR3 totals 17 residues. Germline V gives CDR1 SGHVS, CDR2 FQNEAQ. Trimming took 5 bases from V and 9 from J, leaving 26 bases between them. The CDR3 reads CASSRGPQVIREAEQFF. The CDR3 DNA sequence: TGTGCCAGCAGCCGCGGCCCCCAGGTGATTCGTGAGGCTGAGCAGTTCTTC.

V gene TRBV19 combines with J gene TRBJ1-2, with D perhaps TRBD1 (6 bases). Trimming left V 6 bases short and J 8 bases short, with 22 bases between. Germline CDR1 is LNHDA and CDR2 is SQIVND (reference sequence). This CDR3 comprises 15 residues. This CDR3 reads CASRTIGRGAYGYTF. The DNA for the CDR3 is TGTGCCAGTAGGACCATCGGCAGGGGCGCGTACGGCTACACCTTC. Supplemented by reference TRBV19 and TRBJ1-2, the full variable domain reads DGGITQSPKYLFRKEGQNVTLSCEQNLNHDAMYWYRQDPGQGLRLIYYSQIVNDFQKGDIAEGYSVSREKKESFPLTVTSAQKNPTAFYLCASRTIGRGAYGYTFGSGTRLTVV.

The V and J genes are TRBV28 and TRBJ2-7; TRBD2 matches at 10 bases. The trim removed 2 bases at V and 5 bases at J, leaving 3 bases unmatched. This CDR3 is 14 amino acids long. Germline V gene data show CDR1 as MDHEN and CDR2 as SYDVKM. The CDR3: CASSLSGRVHEQYF. CDR3 DNA: TGTGCCAGCAGTTTAAGCGGGAGGGTCCACGAGCAGTACTTC.

The rearrangement links TRBV29-1 to TRBJ2-3; D may correspond to TRBD1 or TRBD2 (5 bases each). Germline-derived CDR1 and CDR2 are SQVTM and ANQGSEA. The germline V and J ends were trimmed by 4 bases and 4 bases, with 9 bases remaining between them. The CDR3 length is 12 residues. CDR3 sequence: CSVAQGADTQYF. The CDR3 nucleotides are TGCAGCGTTGCGCAGGGAGCAGATACGCAGTATTTT.

This clone was counted a single time. A read error may explain this, as a much larger clone is one base away. The gene calls are TRBV2 and TRBJ2-3; no clear D. The V end was cut by 6 bases, the J end by 5 bases, with 6 bases between. Germline CDR1 and CDR2: SNHLY and FYNNEI. The CDR3 is 11 amino acids. In DNA form, the CDR3 reads TGTGCCAGCAGCTTGGAAGATACGCAGTATTTT. Encoded protein: CASSLEDTQYF.

The chain is built from TRBV2 and TRBJ2-7; D not resolved. This CDR3 region has 12 residues. Trimming pared 4 bases from V and 6 bases from J, leaving 10 bases between. Looked up from germline, CDR1 is SNHLY and CDR2 is FYNNEI. Written as DNA, the CDR3 is TGTGCCAGCAGTGTCTATCGGGTCGAGCAGTACTTC. Protein sequence: CASSVYRVEQYF.

V is TRBV7-2 and J is TRBJ1-5; 8 positions match TRBD1. The CDR3 runs to 14 residues. The germline CDR1 and CDR2 sequences are SGHTA and FQGNSA. The junction had 6 bases not matched to a gene; V was cut back by 4 bases and J by 7 bases. CDR3 DNA sequence: TGTGCCAGCAGCTACGACAGGGGAGGGCAGCCCCAGCATTTT. This sequence encodes CASSYDRGGQPQHF. Supplemented by reference TRBV7-2 and TRBJ1-5, the full variable domain reads GAGVSQSPSNKVTEKGKDVELRCDPISGHTALYWYRQSLGQGLEFLIYFQGNSAPDKSGLPSDRFSAERTGGSVSTLTIQRTQQEDSAVYLCASSYDRGGQPQHFGDGTRLSIL.